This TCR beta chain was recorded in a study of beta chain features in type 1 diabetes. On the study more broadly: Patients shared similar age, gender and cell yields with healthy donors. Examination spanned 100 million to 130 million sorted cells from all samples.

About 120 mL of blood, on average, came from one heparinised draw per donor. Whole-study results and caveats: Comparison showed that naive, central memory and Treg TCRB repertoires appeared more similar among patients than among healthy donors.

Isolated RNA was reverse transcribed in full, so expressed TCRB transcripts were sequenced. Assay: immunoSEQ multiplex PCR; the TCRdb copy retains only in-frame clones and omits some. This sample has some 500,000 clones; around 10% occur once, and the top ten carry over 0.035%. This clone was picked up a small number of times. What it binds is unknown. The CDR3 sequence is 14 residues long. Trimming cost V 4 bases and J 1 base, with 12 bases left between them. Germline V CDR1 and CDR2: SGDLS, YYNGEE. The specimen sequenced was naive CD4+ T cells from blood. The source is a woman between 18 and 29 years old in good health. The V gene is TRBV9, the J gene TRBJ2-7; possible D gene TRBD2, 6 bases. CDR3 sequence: CASSPRDGSYEQYF. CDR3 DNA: TGTGCCAGCAGCCCGCGGGACGGGTCCTACGAGCAGTACTTC.